The entry below describes one TCR beta chain. The CDR3 runs to 13 residues. CDR1 and CDR2 from the germline V gene are LNHDA and SQIVND (reference sequence). V dropped 2 bases and J dropped 2 bases, with 6 bases sitting between them. This record belongs to a study of T cells in tumors after PD-1 blockade. The table came from immunoSEQ multiplex PCR; TCRdb's copy has only in-frame clones and leaves some out. Among about 14,000 clones listed, nearly 85% were seen once. The material sequenced was PBMCs, taken after anti-PD-1 treatment. The chain is built from TRBV19 and TRBJ1-1; a weak D match, TRBD1 (5 bases). The TCR originated in a human donor with basal cell carcinoma. CDR3 bases: TGTGCCAGTAGTATACAGGGTAACACTGAAGCTTTCTTT. Translating it yields CASSIQGNTEAFF.